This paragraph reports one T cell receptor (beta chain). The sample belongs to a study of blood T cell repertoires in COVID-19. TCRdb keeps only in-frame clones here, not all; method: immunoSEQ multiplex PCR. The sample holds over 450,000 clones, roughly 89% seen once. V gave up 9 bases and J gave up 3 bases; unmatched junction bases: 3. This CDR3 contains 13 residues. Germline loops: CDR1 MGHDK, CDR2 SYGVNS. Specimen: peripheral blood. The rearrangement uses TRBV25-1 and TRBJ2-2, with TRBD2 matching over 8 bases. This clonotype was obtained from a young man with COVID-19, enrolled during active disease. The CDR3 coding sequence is TGTGCCAGTAGCGGGGTGTACACCGGGGAGCTGTTTTTT. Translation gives CASSGVYTGELFF.